This T cell receptor beta chain was profiled in a study of beta chain features in type 1 diabetes. Overall study findings and caveats: Insertions at VDJ junctions were less frequent in type 1 diabetes patients. These patients also deleted more nucleotides at the same junctions. A cDNA-based sequencing approach could over-represent cells with high TCR expression. For Type 1 diabetes patients, all four CD4+ subsets carried TCRB CDR3s that were moderately but significantly shorter.

CDR3 length: 15 amino acids. Trimming removed 4 bases at V and 0 bases at J, with 10 bases between. The V gene's germline CDR1 is KGHSH and CDR2 LQKENI. Each donor gave one heparinised blood draw averaging approximately 100 mL. CD45RO/CCR7/CD25/CD127/CD95/CD27 sorting isolated CD4+ naive, central memory, regulatory and stem cell-like memory cells. The table lists this clone with a few counts. Antigen specificity is unknown. The sequenced template was cDNA made from the entire isolated RNA. Produced via immunoSEQ multiplex PCR; TCRdb's table is partial and in-frame only. In the table there are under 400,000 clones, around 13% of which are singletons.

The rearrangement joins TRBV18 to TRBJ2-1; D perhaps matches TRBD1 (6 bases). Sequencing was carried out using naive CD4+ T cells from blood. The TCR was taken from a woman aged 18-29 years with type 1 diabetes. CDR3 sequence reads: CASSLGQSSYNEQFF. The CDR3 nucleotides are TGTGCCAGCTCACTGGGACAAAGCTCCTACAATGAGCAGTTCTTC.